These T cell receptor beta chains were read from a single sample in a study of T cell responses to AZD1222 COVID-19 vaccine. Clones were sequenced by immunoSEQ multiplex PCR, and TCRdb holds only the in-frame ones, with some missing. The sample shows 100,000 to 150,000 clones, roughly 88% of them seen only once. Sequenced material: peripheral blood, taken 28 days after the second AZD1222 dose. Receptor source: an adult who received the AZD1222 COVID-19 vaccine. The CDR3 runs from the conserved cysteine through the conserved F or W. Fields, in order: CDR3 protein, CDR3 DNA, D gene, V gene, clone size, J gene. A D gene is named only where the DNA matches it firmly. Some rows have no size entry. The others give once, few or many, or a class for an expanded clone.

CARSFLPGPQGQIDKNIQYF TGTGCCAGAAGCTTCCTACCGGGACCGCAAGGCCAAATAGACAAAAACATTCAGTACTTC . TRBV5-3 . TRBJ2-4
CASSHQGQANYGYTF TGTGCCAGTAGCCACCAAGGTCAGGCTAACTATGGCTACACCTTC . TRBV19 . TRBJ1-2
CSYRAGTQYF TGCAGCTACAGGGCAGGGACCCAGTACTTC . TRBV29-1 . TRBJ2-5
CASSLSRLAGAWTGELFF TGTGCCAGCAGTTTATCCCGGCTAGCGGGAGCATGGACCGGGGAGCTGTTTTTT TRBD2 TRBV28 . TRBJ2-2
CSVELAKNIQYF TGCAGCGTTGAATTAGCCAAAAACATTCAGTACTTC . TRBV29-1 . TRBJ2-4
CAISDRGPDNYGYTF TGTGCCATATCGGACAGGGGGCCTGATAACTATGGCTACACCTTC TRBD1 TRBV10-3 . TRBJ1-2
CASSQLAGATDTQYF TGTGCCAGCAGCCAACTAGCGGGAGCAACAGATACGCAGTATTTT TRBD2 TRBV7-9 . TRBJ2-3
CASSLRQVNYGYTF TGTGCCAGCAGTTTACGACAGGTAAACTATGGCTACACCTTC . TRBV28 few TRBJ1-2
CASSSPDRNTGELFF TGTGCCAGCAGCTCCCCGGACCGCAACACCGGGGAGCTGTTTTTT . TRBV9 . TRBJ2-2
CASVYGFNEKLFF TGTGCCAGTGTTTACGGATTTAATGAAAAACTGTTTTTT . TRBV6-5 . TRBJ1-4
CSALGGQPQHF TGCAGTGCACTGGGCGGTCAGCCCCAGCATTTT . TRBV20-1 . TRBJ1-5